Presented here are 10 T cell receptor beta chains from one specimen sequenced in a study of beta chain features in type 1 diabetes. cDNA synthesis used the whole RNA isolate, giving expressed TCRB sequences. Only in-frame clones appear in the TCRdb table, and some are missing; sequencing was by immunoSEQ multiplex PCR. The repertoire holds 130,000 to 150,000 clones, approximately 9.2% seen once, with about 0.66% in the top ten. The sequenced sample consisted of central memory CD4+ T cells from blood. The receptors come from a man aged 18 to 29 in good health.

Of note for this clone: Additional DNA sequences in this sample encode the identical CDR3. The V call is TRBV4-3, the J call TRBJ2-7; D possibly corresponds to TRBD1 (7 bases). This CDR3 region has 15 residues. The V end lost 3 bases, the J end lost 4 bases, and 16 bases lay between the germline ends. CDR1 is LGHNA, CDR2 YSLEER, per germline. DNA for the CDR3: TGCGCCAGCAGCCAGATAGCAGGGGGGCCGTACGAGCAGTACTTC. Translating it yields CASSQIAGGPYEQYF.

In its sample, this clone was seen many times. The chain recombines TRBV30 with TRBJ2-1; 9 nucleotides line up with TRBD2. This CDR3 contains 14 residues. CDR1 GTSNPN and CDR2 SVGIG come from the germline V gene (reference sequence). Trimming cost V 4 bases and J 8 bases; bases outside gene matches: 9. The CDR3 coding sequence is TGTGCCTGGAAGGAGCTAGCGGGGTACGATGAGCAGTTCTTC. Translating it yields CAWKELAGYDEQFF.

This clone was detected a few times. The V call is TRBV5-4, the J call TRBJ2-2; 11 positions match TRBD1. Germline V gene data show CDR1 as SGHNT and CDR2 as YYREEE (reference sequence). The J segment lost 6 bases and the V segment lost 4 bases, leaving 11 bases of the junction unmatched. This CDR3 is built from 17 residues. CDR3 sequence reads: CASSLQEGQGGSGELFF. CDR3 sequence (DNA): TGTGCCAGCAGCCTTCAGGAGGGACAGGGGGGGTCCGGGGAGCTGTTTTTT.

This clone was observed a few times. The chain is built from TRBV7-3 and TRBJ2-1; D might be TRBD1 (6 bases). This CDR3 is 16 amino acids long. Germline lookup yields CDR1 SGHTA and CDR2 FQGTGA. Trimming took 3 bases from V and 0 from J, leaving 12 bases between them. CDR3 nucleotide sequence: TGTGCCAGCAGCTTCCACGGGACACCCTCCTACAATGAGCAGTTCTTC. Residues: CASSFHGTPSYNEQFF.

A few counts support this clone. V is TRBV18 and J is TRBJ1-2; perhaps TRBD1 as D (5 bases). V lost 6 bases and J lost 4, with 18 bases in between. Germline loops: CDR1 KGHSH, CDR2 LQKENI. The CDR3 is made up of 15 amino acids. In nucleotides, the CDR3 is TGTGCCAGCTCTCCAGGCCAGGACAATATCTATGGCTACACCTTC. This codes for CASSPGQDNIYGYTF.

About this clone itself: At one of its ends the junction is not consistent with the germline gene, which may arise from a read error. The chain couples TRBV7-2 to TRBJ1-2, with a possible D match to TRBD1 (5 bases). Germline CDR1 is SGHTA and CDR2 is FQGNSA. This CDR3 contains 14 residues. This CDR3 reads CATSPSRGNYGYTF. The CDR3 nucleotides read TGTGCCACCAGCCCTTCTAGGGGCAACTATGGCTACACCTTC.

The chain recombines TRBV7-2 with TRBJ2-6; D is ambiguous. Trimming shortened V by 0 bases and J by 0 bases, and 6 bases separated the two germline ends. Germline-derived CDR1 and CDR2 are SGHTA and FQGNSA. The CDR3 runs to 16 residues. The CDR3 protein is CASSLARSSGANVLTF. The DNA of the CDR3 is TGTGCCAGCAGCTTAGCGCGGAGCTCTGGGGCCAACGTCCTGACTTTC. The full variable domain, completed using reference TRBV7-2 and TRBJ2-6, is GAGVSQSPSNKVTEKGKDVELRCDPISGHTALYWYRQSLGQGLEFLIYFQGNSAPDKSGLPSDRFSAERTGGSVSTLTIQRTQQEDSAVYLCASSLARSSGANVLTFGAGSRLTVL.

This clone came up a few times. This chain links TRBV6-1 with TRBJ2-5; 7 bases map to TRBD1. CDR1 and CDR2 (germline): MNHNS, SASEGT. There are 18 residues in the CDR3. After removal of 1 base from V and 0 bases from J, the junction contained 11 bases not matched to a gene. CDR3 coding DNA: TGTGCCAGCAGTGAAGGCGCCCTGACAGGGCCCCACCAAGAGACCCAGTACTTC. It yields the protein CASSEGALTGPHQETQYF.

J is TRBJ1-4 and V is TRBV5-1; D is undetermined. The CDR3 length is 14 residues. Germline V CDR1 and CDR2: SGHRS, YFSETQ. Trimming cost V 4 bases and J 2 bases, with 9 bases left between them. CDR3 coding DNA: TGCGCCAGCAGCCCGACGGGGACTAATGAAAAACTGTTTTTT. Protein: CASSPTGTNEKLFF.

There are a few counts of this clone. The gene calls are TRBV9 and TRBJ2-1, with TRBD2 identical over 8 bases. Germline assignment: CDR1 SGDLS and CDR2 YYNGEE. The CDR3 extends over 16 amino acids. V trimming: 0 bases; J trimming: 2 bases; junction bases outside the gene matches: 4. CDR3 sequence: CASSVAPGGAYNEQFF. The CDR3 region has the DNA TGTGCCAGCAGCGTAGCGCCCGGGGGGGCCTACAATGAGCAGTTCTTC. Full variable domain (remainder filled in from reference TRBV9 and TRBJ2-1): DSGVTQTPKHLITATGQRVTLRCSPRSGDLSVYWYQQSLDQGLQFLIQYYNGEERAKGNILERFSAQQFPDLHSELNLSSLELGDSALYFCASSVAPGGAYNEQFFGPGTRLTVL.